One sample yielded the 25 T cell receptor beta chains listed below, sequenced in a study of blood T cell repertoires in COVID-19. Generated by immunoSEQ multiplex PCR, the TCRdb table keeps only in-frame clones and is missing some. The sample yields 300,000 to 350,000 clones, around 87% seen once. The source material was peripheral blood. The receptors were gathered from a woman in her forties or fifties with COVID-19, enrolled during active disease.

The gene calls are TRBV10-3 and TRBJ2-7; possibly TRBD2 for D (6 bases). Germline CDR1 ENHRY, CDR2 SYGVKD. This CDR3 comprises 14 residues. V shed 4 bases and J shed 5 bases, with 15 bases lying between them. CDR3 in DNA: TGTGCCATCAGTGGGGGCGGGACGGGCCACGAGCAGTACTTC. Its translation is CAISGGGTGHEQYF.

The chain uses TRBV28 and TRBJ1-1; 9 nucleotides agree with TRBD1. This CDR3 has 16 residues. Germline V lookup: CDR1 MDHEN, CDR2 SYDVKM. The V segment lost 1 base and the J segment 7 bases; nucleotides outside the gene matches: 10. The CDR3 reads CASSLFSGTGLGEAFF. Here the CDR3 DNA reads TGTGCCAGCAGTTTATTCTCCGGGACAGGGTTAGGTGAAGCTTTCTTT.

The chain joins TRBV7-2 to TRBJ1-5; D is perhaps TRBD1 (6 bases). CDR1 and CDR2 (germline): SGHTA, FQGNSA. V shed 3 bases and J shed 1 base, with 10 bases lying between them. This CDR3 region has 15 residues. The CDR3 coding sequence is TGTGCCAGCAGCTTGACAGGTACCAGCAATCAGCCCCAGCATTTT. Translated, it gives CASSLTGTSNQPQHF.

V is TRBV4-3 and J is TRBJ2-7, with 10 nucleotides matching TRBD2. The V gene end was trimmed by 2 bases and the J gene end by 3 bases; junction bases not matched to a gene: 1. The germline V gene encodes CDR1 LGHNA and CDR2 YSLEER. This CDR3 region has 14 residues. Written as DNA, the CDR3 is TGCGCCAGCAGCCAAAGGACTAGCGGCTACGAGCAGTACTTC. Encoded protein: CASSQRTSGYEQYF.

The CDR3 reads CAWSVLGGSYEQYF. CDR3 nucleotide sequence: TGTGCCTGGAGTGTACTCGGCGGATCCTACGAGCAGTACTTC. The chain has TRBV30 and TRBJ2-7, with D uncertain. The CDR3 has 14 residues. Germline CDR1 GTSNPN, CDR2 SVGIG (reference sequence). With 0 bases removed from V and 1 base from J, the gap between germline ends came to 10 bases.

The V gene is TRBV27, the J gene TRBJ2-7; no definite D call. The CDR3 runs to 15 residues. Deletions cut 8 bases from V and 3 bases from J, with 20 bases between. The germline V gene has CDR1 MNHEY and CDR2 SMNVEV (reference sequence). The CDR3 reads CASELTPRPSYEQYF. CDR3 in DNA: TGTGCCAGCGAGTTGACCCCTAGACCGAGCTACGAGCAGTACTTC.

This chain uses TRBV30 with TRBJ1-4, with unresolved D. The CDR3 has 13 residues. In germline, CDR1 is GTSNPN, CDR2 SVGIG (reference sequence). Trimming removed 0 bases at V and 5 bases at J, with 7 bases between. DNA for the CDR3: TGTGCCTGGAGTGTTGAGTGGAATGAAAAACTGTTTTTT. Its protein product is CAWSVEWNEKLFF.

V is TRBV11-2 and J is TRBJ2-7; possibly TRBD2 for D (6 bases). V dropped 5 bases and J dropped 4 bases, with 9 bases sitting between them. This CDR3 region has 12 residues. Looked up from germline, CDR1 is SGHAT and CDR2 is FQNNGV. The CDR3 loop is CASSKTRYEQYF. The CDR3 DNA reads as TGTGCCAGCAGCAAGACTAGATACGAGCAGTACTTC.

J is TRBJ1-5 and V is TRBV30, with a possible D match to TRBD1 (6 bases). V was trimmed by 3 bases and J by 7 bases, leaving 13 bases between them. Per the germline V gene, CDR1 is GTSNPN and CDR2 is SVGIG (reference sequence). The CDR3 is 13 residues long. Here the CDR3 reads CAWRRDKNQPQHF. CDR3 nucleotide sequence: TGTGCCTGGAGGAGGGACAAGAACCAGCCCCAGCATTTT.

This sequence joins TRBV29-1 and TRBJ2-3; 9 bases are a match to TRBD2. The germline CDR1 and CDR2 sequences are SQVTM and ANQGSEA. Trimming took 3 bases from V and 6 from J; bases not matched to a gene: 7. CDR3 length equals 14 residues. The chain's CDR3 is CSVDRLAEGDTQYF. The CDR3 region has the DNA TGCAGCGTTGACAGACTAGCGGAAGGGGATACGCAGTATTTT.

This chain joins TRBV19 and TRBJ1-2, with D perhaps matching TRBD1 (5 bases). Trimming cost V 3 bases and J 3 bases, with 11 bases left between them. This CDR3 contains 14 residues. Germline CDR1 LNHDA, CDR2 SQIVND (reference sequence). CDR3: CASSMGRAYYGYTF. DNA of the CDR3: TGTGCCAGTAGTATGGGCAGGGCATACTATGGCTACACCTTC.

The chain uses TRBV2 and TRBJ1-1; TRBD1 is a possible D gene (5 bases). V lost 7 bases and J 3 bases, leaving 9 bases between the germline ends. The CDR3 sequence is 12 residues long. Germline CDR1 SNHLY, CDR2 FYNNEI. This chain's CDR3 is CASTEGYTEAFF. DNA of the CDR3: TGTGCCAGCACGGAGGGGTACACTGAAGCTTTCTTT. Combining the CDR3 with reference TRBV2 and TRBJ1-1 gives the whole variable domain EPEVTQTPSHQVTQMGQEVILRCVPISNHLYFYWYRQILGQKVEFLVSFYNNEISEKSEIFDDQFSVERPDGSNFTLKIRSTKLEDSAMYFCASTEGYTEAFFGQGTRLTVV.

This sequence joins TRBV5-1 and TRBJ1-4, with 7 positions matching TRBD1. Germline V gives CDR1 SGHRS, CDR2 YFSETQ. The V and J ends lost 3 bases and 7 bases, in that order; junction bases with no gene match: 18. The CDR3 covers 18 residues. The DNA of the CDR3 is TGCGCCAGCAGCTCAGGACAGGTACAAAACCGCCGGGGTGAAAAACTGTTTTTT. Translating gives CASSSGQVQNRRGEKLFF.

The chain links TRBV19 to TRBJ1-1; tentatively, D is TRBD1 (6 bases). The length of the CDR3 is 14 residues. V was clipped by 6 bases and J by 4 bases, with 15 bases between them. From germline, CDR1 is LNHDA and CDR2 SQIVND (reference sequence). CDR3 in amino acids: CASSSQGTVTEAFF. CDR3 nucleotides: TGTGCCAGTAGCAGTCAGGGGACGGTCACTGAAGCTTTCTTT.

This chain connects TRBV27 to TRBJ2-7; D uncertain. The CDR3 length is 14 residues. Looked up from germline, CDR1 is MNHEY and CDR2 is SMNVEV (reference sequence). V gave up 5 bases and J gave up 2 bases, with 13 bases separating them. CDR3 loop: CASSTPLFPYEQYF. DNA for the CDR3: TGTGCCAGCAGTACACCCCTCTTCCCCTACGAGCAGTACTTC.

V is TRBV5-6 and J is TRBJ2-7, with 8 positions matching TRBD1. Losses at the gene ends were 4 bases for V and 9 bases for J; bases not matched to a gene: 3. The CDR3 sequence is 11 residues long. Germline CDR1 and CDR2: SGHDT and YYEEEE. DNA for the CDR3: TGTGCCAGCAGCGTAGGGACAGGGCAGTACTTC. Translating gives CASSVGTGQYF. Complete variable domain (other parts from reference TRBV5-6 and TRBJ2-7): DAGVTQSPTHLIKTRGQQVTLRCSPKSGHDTVSWYQQALGQGPQFIFQYYEEEERQRGNFPDRFSGHQFPNYSSELNVNALLLGDSALYLCASSVGTGQYFGPGTRLTVT.

This sequence joins TRBV7-2 and TRBJ1-6; tentative D call: TRBD1 (6 bases). Germline CDR1 and CDR2: SGHTA and FQGNSA. V was clipped by 1 base and J by 5 bases, with 12 bases between them. This CDR3 spans 16 amino acids. The CDR3 nucleotides read TGTGCCAGCAGCTTAGTCGCAGGGGAGAATAATTCACCCCTCCACTTT. Translated, it gives CASSLVAGENNSPLHF.

CDR3 loop: CASSGRTVSVSTDTQYF. CDR3 DNA sequence: TGTGCCAGCAGCGGCCGGACAGTATCCGTTAGCACAGATACGCAGTATTTT. The V call is TRBV7-9, the J call TRBJ2-3; TRBD1 is a possible D gene (6 bases). Germline V gene data show CDR1 as SEHNR and CDR2 as FQNEAQ (reference sequence). Between the trimmed V and J ends, which lost 5 bases and 0 bases, there was a span of 18 bases. This CDR3 region has 17 residues.

The chain combines TRBV24-1 with TRBJ2-1, with D possibly matching TRBD2 (6 bases). The length of the CDR3 is 14 residues. The germline gives CDR1 KGHDR, CDR2 SFDVKD. V lost 0 bases, J lost 4 bases, and 6 bases lay in between. CDR3 bases: TGTGCCACCAGTGATTTGCGGGAGTACAATGAGCAGTTCTTC. Translated: CATSDLREYNEQFF.

This clone was seen only once. The genes are TRBV19 and TRBJ1-2; TRBD1 is a possible D gene (6 bases). The length of the CDR3 is 13 residues. Germline V CDR1 and CDR2: LNHDA, SQIVND (reference sequence). V was trimmed by 4 bases and J by 2 bases, leaving 8 bases between them. The CDR3 DNA reads TGTGCCAGTAGTAATCAGGGGAACTATGGCTACACCTTC. Its protein is CASSNQGNYGYTF.

In the case of this clone: Other nucleotide sequences in the sample specify the same CDR3. The rearrangement uses TRBV30 and TRBJ1-2, with 8 bases lining up with TRBD1. The V and J ends lost 0 bases and 3 bases, in that order; junction bases with no gene match: 3. Germline CDR1 and CDR2: GTSNPN and SVGIG (reference sequence). This CDR3 is built from 14 residues. The CDR3 loop reads CAWSVSGGDYGYTF. CDR3 bases: TGTGCCTGGAGTGTATCAGGGGGCGACTATGGCTACACCTTC.

The CDR3, as DNA: TGTGCCAGCTCACCAGTCGGGACAGCTAATTCACCCCTCCACTTT. Its protein product is CASSPVGTANSPLHF. The chain has TRBV18 and TRBJ1-6; 7 nucleotides align to TRBD1. Germline CDR1 and CDR2: KGHSH and LQKENI. The CDR3 runs to 15 residues. V lost 2 bases to trimming and J lost 6 bases; unmatched junction nucleotides: 4. The complete variable domain, with remaining parts taken from reference TRBV18 and TRBJ1-6, reads NAGVMQNPRHLVRRRGQEARLRCSPMKGHSHVYWYRQLPEEGLKFMVYLQKENIIDESGMPKERFSAEFPKEGPSILRIQQVVRGDSAAYFCASSPVGTANSPLHFGNGTRLTVT.

The rearrangement links TRBV5-8 to TRBJ2-1; 9 bases line up with TRBD2. V trimming: 0 bases; J trimming: 4 bases; junction bases outside the gene matches: 5. The germline V gene has CDR1 SGHTS and CDR2 YDEGEE. The CDR3 sequence is 16 residues long. CDR3 protein: CASSLETSGLYNEQFF. The CDR3 DNA is TGTGCCAGCAGCTTGGAGACTAGCGGCTTATACAATGAGCAGTTCTTC.

This clone was counted a single time. The rearrangement uses TRBV3-1 (or the pseudogene TRBV3-2) and TRBJ2-5; D remains unclear. Germline V gene lookup returns CDR1 LGHDT and CDR2 YNNKEL (reference sequence). The germline V and J ends were trimmed by 3 bases and 5 bases, with 16 bases remaining between them. The CDR3 consists of 15 residues. The DNA for the CDR3 is TGTGCCAGCAGCCAGCTTCCAAGTAGTGCGGAGACCCAGTACTTC. Translation: CASSQLPSSAETQYF.

This chain uses TRBV7-9 with TRBJ1-1; D is perhaps TRBD1 (5 bases). The V gene lost 3 bases and the J gene lost 4 bases, with 6 bases spanning the gap. Germline V gene data show CDR1 as SEHNR and CDR2 as FQNEAQ (reference sequence). The CDR3 loop spans 12 amino acids. The CDR3 spells CASSFDSTEAFF. CDR3 nucleotides: TGTGCCAGCAGCTTCGACAGCACTGAAGCTTTCTTT. Combining the CDR3 with reference TRBV7-9 and TRBJ1-1 gives the whole variable domain DTGVSQNPRHKITKRGQNVTFRCDPISEHNRLYWYRQTLGQGPEFLTYFQNEAQLEKSRLLSDRFSAERPKGSFSTLEIQRTEQGDSAMYLCASSFDSTEAFFGQGTRLTVV.